This T cell receptor beta chain came from a study of T cell responses to AZD1222 COVID-19 vaccine. The study's findings and limits: Baseline antibody screening turned up just 6 or 7 seropositive AZD1222 recipients.

Comments on this clone: As yet, its antigen is unknown.

Only in-frame clones appear in the TCRdb table, and some are missing; sequencing was by immunoSEQ multiplex PCR. The data hold about 94,000 clones, with around 90% observed a single time. V lost 1 base and J lost 6, with 16 bases in between. This CDR3 spans 15 amino acids. In germline, CDR1 is SGHTA, CDR2 FQGNSA. J is TRBJ2-7 and V is TRBV7-2; D is possibly TRBD1 (6 bases). This specimen was peripheral blood, taken on day 0 of AZD1222 vaccination. This clonotype originated in an adult in good health. The CDR3 loop is CASSLVSDSSSEQYF. In nucleotides, the CDR3 is TGTGCCAGCAGCTTAGTTTCGGACAGCTCTTCCGAGCAGTACTTC.